The TCR beta chain described here comes from a study of blood T cell repertoires in COVID-19. Whole-study context: Collection of acute and convalescent COVID-19 samples took place in the United States, Italy and Spain. The cDNA or gDNA used as material had been derived from T cells, B-cell-depleted T cells, or PBMCs.

In the original processing: Estimation of nucleated cell counts relied on the amplification of reference gene primers. Only in-frame clones appear in the TCRdb table, and some are missing; sequencing was by immunoSEQ multiplex PCR. V, J and clone size were drawn from that table, and D and trimming were deduced from the DNA. The profile shows approximately 490,000 clones, roughly 87% of them singletons. Recovery meant two consecutive negative NP/OP PCR tests, professional clearance, or resolved symptoms. Germline CDR1 SGHNT, CDR2 YYREEE (reference sequence). Trimming cost V 1 base and J 6 bases, with 14 bases left between them. The CDR3 is made up of 14 amino acids.

This clonotype was obtained from a woman aged 18-35 years who had recovered from COVID-19. Sequenced input: PBMCs or T cells enriched from blood (not recorded which). The chain has TRBV5-4 and TRBJ2-7; D may be TRBD1 (6 bases). The CDR3 reads CASSLTGSIVEQYF. DNA of the CDR3: TGTGCCAGCAGCTTGACAGGGAGTATAGTCGAGCAGTACTTC. Supplemented by reference TRBV5-4 and TRBJ2-7, the full variable domain reads ETGVTQSPTHLIKTRGQQVTLRCSSQSGHNTVSWYQQALGQGPQFIFQYYREEENGRGNFPPRFSGLQFPNYSSELNVNALELDDSALYLCASSLTGSIVEQYFGPGTRLTVT.